What follows are 7 T cell receptor beta chains derived from one specimen sequenced in a study of CD8 T cells in ankylosing spondylitis. The study's findings and limits: What seemed typical of ankylosing spondylitis blood was a TCR beta motif built from about 8 highly homologous variants.

TCRdb redid the calling of the 5' RACE reads with MiXCR, one entry per CDR3 protein. The top ten clones hold approximately 0.97% of a sample with roughly 440,000 distinct CDR3 sequences, approximately 17% of them seen once. The antigens these receptors bind are not known. What was sequenced was blood, either unsorted or a sorted T cell fraction (not recorded which). These receptors were obtained from a male donor with ankylosing spondylitis.

The rearrangement links TRBV12-3 or TRBV12-4 to TRBJ1-2; maybe TRBD1 (5 bases). V was trimmed by 2 bases and J by 8 bases, leaving 9 bases between them. The CDR3 has 12 amino acids. The CDR3 DNA reads TGTGCCAGCAGTTTATCAGGGCAGGGCTACACCTTC. This gives the protein CASSLSGQGYTF.

The V call is TRBV5-1, the J call TRBJ1-4, with D perhaps TRBD1 (6 bases). The germline V and J ends were trimmed by 1 base and 5 bases, with 18 bases remaining between them. Looked up from germline, CDR1 is SGHRS and CDR2 is YFSETQ. This CDR3 region has 17 residues. The DNA of the CDR3 is TGCGCCAGCAGCTTGAGTGGTAGGGGGGGACGGAATGAAAAACTGTTTTTT. Its translation is CASSLSGRGGRNEKLFF.

This clonotype has just a few counts. The V call is TRBV4-2, the J call TRBJ1-1; D not certain. CDR3 length: 16 amino acids. The germline V gene encodes CDR1 LGHNA and CDR2 YNFKEQ. Trimming left V 0 bases short and J 1 base short, with 12 bases between. The CDR3 DNA reads TGTGCCAGCAGCCAAGATAAGGGCAGAACGAACACTGAAGCTTTCTTT. This gives the protein CASSQDKGRTNTEAFF.

This clonotype was detected a few times. V gene TRBV11-1 combines with J gene TRBJ2-1; TRBD2 aligns across 8 bases. The V segment lost 1 base and the J segment 10 bases; nucleotides outside the gene matches: 12. This CDR3 region has 16 residues. In germline, CDR1 is SGHAT, CDR2 FQDESV (reference sequence). The CDR3 loop is CASSLGDGRDLEEQFF. The DNA of the CDR3 is TGTGCCAGCAGCTTAGGAGACGGGAGGGACTTGGAAGAGCAGTTCTTC.

The gene calls are TRBV20-1 and TRBJ1-2, with D possibly being TRBD1 (6 bases). Trimming stripped 0 bases from V and 5 bases from J, with 13 bases between. The CDR3 length is 14 residues. CDR1 and CDR2 (germline): DFQATT, SNEGSKA (reference sequence). CDR3 nucleotides: TGCAGTGCTAGAGATCCCAGGGGAGGGTATGGCTACACCTTC. Protein: CSARDPRGGYGYTF.

This clonotype was seen only a few times. The CDR3 does not end in the conserved phenylalanine or tryptophan, so this is likely a read error. The chain combines TRBV11-1 with TRBJ2-2; TRBD2 agrees at 8 bases. This CDR3 region has 19 residues. After removal of 0 bases from V and 6 bases from J, the junction contained 15 bases not matched to a gene. Germline V gives CDR1 SGHAT, CDR2 FQDESV (reference sequence). CDR3 nucleotide sequence: TGTGCCAGCAGCTTAGCATCGAGCGGGAGTTTCTTAGTCCCCGGGGAGCTGTTTTCT. Its translation is CASSLASSGSFLVPGELFS.

In this sample, this clonotype turned up a few times. This chain links TRBV11-3 with TRBJ1-1, with a tentative D call TRBD1 (5 bases). Germline CDR1 is SGHNT and CDR2 is YENEEA. Deletions cut 7 bases from V and 5 bases from J, with 17 bases between. This CDR3 region has 14 residues. CDR3 in DNA: TGTGCCAGCATGCGACGGGGCGGGGGTACTGAAGCTTTCTTT. It encodes CASMRRGGGTEAFF. Together with reference TRBV11-3 and TRBJ1-1, the CDR3 gives the full variable domain: EAGVVQSPRYKIIEKKQPVAFWCNPISGHNTLYWYLQNLGQGPELLIRYENEEAVDDSQLPKDRFSAERLKGVDSTLKIQPAELGDSAVYLCASMRRGGGTEAFFGQGTRLTVV.